This T cell receptor beta chain stems from a study of T cells after yellow fever vaccination. At the level of the study: Preparation used SMART-Seq v4 Ultra Low Input for the low-cell-number fractions.

TCRdb fed the 5' RACE reads into MiXCR, producing one record per CDR3 protein. The sample consists of about 69,000 distinct CDR3 sequences, around 5% of them appearing once. Whole-study findings and limits: Among primary-vaccination clones, most reappeared after the booster, at 96% for CD4 and around 91% for CD8.

This clonotype was detected many times. The antigen remains unidentified. Trimming removed 3 bases at V and 6 bases at J, with 8 bases between. Germline CDR1 MRHNA, CDR2 SNTAGT. There are 13 residues in the CDR3. The sample was CD4+ T cells sorted from PBMCs, taken around 14 days after the first yellow fever vaccination. This TCR was sampled from a man aged 18-30 years who received the YFV17D yellow fever vaccine. The chain is built from TRBV6-4 and TRBJ2-2, with D possibly being TRBD2 (6 bases). CDR3 amino acids: CASSEASAGELFF. CDR3 nucleotide sequence: TGTGCCAGCAGTGAGGCTAGCGCCGGGGAGCTGTTTTTT.